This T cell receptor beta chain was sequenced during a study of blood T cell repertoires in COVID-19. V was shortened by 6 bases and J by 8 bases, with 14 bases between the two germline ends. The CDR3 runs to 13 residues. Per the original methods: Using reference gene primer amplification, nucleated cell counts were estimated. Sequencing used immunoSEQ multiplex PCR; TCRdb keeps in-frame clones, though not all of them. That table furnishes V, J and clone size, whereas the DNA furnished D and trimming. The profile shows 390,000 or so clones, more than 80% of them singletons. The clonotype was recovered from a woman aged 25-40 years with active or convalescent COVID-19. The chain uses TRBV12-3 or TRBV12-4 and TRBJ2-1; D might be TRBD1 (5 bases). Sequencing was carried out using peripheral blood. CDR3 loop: CASSSHGHHEQFF. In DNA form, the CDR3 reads TGTGCCAGCAGCTCCCATGGACATCATGAGCAGTTCTTC.